Each of the 15 T cell receptor beta chains below was sequenced from the same sample in a study of blood T cell repertoires in COVID-19. Some clones are missing from TCRdb's copy, which holds only in-frame ones; the method was immunoSEQ multiplex PCR. The sample consists of 130,000 or so clones, around four fifths of them appearing once. Sequencing used peripheral blood. Source of these receptors: a man older than 75 with active or convalescent COVID-19.

The J gene is TRBJ1-2, the V gene TRBV4-1, with 7 bases matching TRBD1. Germline V gene lookup returns CDR1 MGHRA and CDR2 YSYEKL. This CDR3 is built from 14 residues. Trimming took 1 base from V and 3 from J; bases not matched to a gene: 2. CDR3 DNA: TGCGCCAGCAGCCAAGTCAGGGGGGACTATGGCTACACCTTC. Amino acids: CASSQVRGDYGYTF.

This clone was picked up a small number of times. The DNA of the CDR3 is TGCGCCAGCAGCCAAGATCTGCGGGGGGGATACAATGAGCAGTTCTTC. It encodes CASSQDLRGGYNEQFF. J is TRBJ2-1 and V is TRBV4-3, with 9 bases aligning to TRBD2. After removal of 0 bases from V and 4 bases from J, the junction contained 4 bases not matched to a gene. CDR1 is LGHNA, CDR2 YSLEER, per germline. The CDR3 extends over 16 amino acids.

For this clone: Other DNA sequences in the same sample also yield this CDR3. The V and J genes are TRBV5-1 and TRBJ2-5, with D possibly being TRBD2 (5 bases). The CDR3 extends over 14 amino acids. The germline gives CDR1 SGHRS, CDR2 YFSETQ. The V gene lost 0 bases and the J gene lost 2 bases, with 8 bases spanning the gap. The CDR3 DNA reads TGCGCCAGCAGCTTGGTCGGGGTACAAGAGACCCAGTACTTC. It is translated as CASSLVGVQETQYF.

The DNA of the CDR3 is TGTGCCAGCAGCCTCCGGGGGGCAATAACTGGAAACACCATATATTTT. Its protein product is CASSLRGAITGNTIYF. The chain couples TRBV3-1 (or the pseudogene TRBV3-2) to TRBJ1-3; the D gene is possibly TRBD1 (6 bases). The V gene's germline CDR1 is LGHDT and CDR2 YNNKEL (reference sequence). There are 16 residues in the CDR3. V was pared by 4 bases and J by 2 bases, with 15 bases between.

The chain employs TRBV7-2 and TRBJ2-7; D is perhaps TRBD1 (6 bases). Trimming cost V 5 bases and J 5 bases, with 16 bases left between them. The CDR3 loop spans 14 amino acids. CDR1 and CDR2 (germline): SGHTA, FQGNSA. CDR3 sequence: CASSPGSRGHEQYF. The CDR3 bases are TGTGCCAGCAGCCCCGGGTCCAGGGGCCACGAGCAGTACTTC.

The V and J genes are TRBV4-1 and TRBJ1-1; D is uncertain. Trimming removed 3 bases at V and 0 bases at J, with 11 bases between. The germline V gene has CDR1 MGHRA and CDR2 YSYEKL. The CDR3 runs 15 residues. CDR3 bases: TGCGCCAGCAGCCACCCGGCGGGCATGAACACTGAAGCTTTCTTT. Amino acids: CASSHPAGMNTEAFF.

This clone occurred a few times. The chain links TRBV7-9 to TRBJ2-5; 8 bases are shared with TRBD1. V was clipped by 5 bases and J by 5 bases; unmatched bases: 4. Germline lookup yields CDR1 SEHNR and CDR2 FQNEAQ (reference sequence). The CDR3 covers 13 residues. Here the CDR3 DNA reads TGTGCCAGCAGCCCGGACAGGGTGGAGACCCAGTACTTC. Its translation: CASSPDRVETQYF.

This chain joins TRBV11-2 and TRBJ1-5; TRBD1 matches at 12 bases. The CDR3 totals 17 residues. Losses at the gene ends were 1 base for V and 7 bases for J; bases not matched to a gene: 8. CDR1 SGHAT and CDR2 FQNNGV come from the germline V gene. CDR3: CASSLGWGQGARQPQHF. Written as DNA, the CDR3 is TGTGCCAGCAGCTTAGGGTGGGGACAGGGGGCTAGACAGCCCCAGCATTTT.

This chain connects TRBV5-1 to TRBJ1-4; 8 nucleotides match TRBD1. Trimming took 4 bases from V and 7 from J; bases not matched to a gene: 9. Germline V gene sequence: CDR1 SGHRS, CDR2 YFSETQ. The CDR3 is 15 residues long. The CDR3 loop reads CASSADGTGGEKLFF. CDR3 DNA sequence: TGCGCCAGCAGCGCAGACGGGACAGGCGGTGAAAAACTGTTTTTT. Complete variable domain (other parts from reference TRBV5-1 and TRBJ1-4): KAGVTQTPRYLIKTRGQQVTLSCSPISGHRSVSWYQQTPGQGLQFLFEYFSETQRNKGNFPGRFSGRQFSNSRSEMNVSTLELGDSALYLCASSADGTGGEKLFFGSGTQLSVL.

V and J are TRBV2 and TRBJ1-5; 8 nucleotides agree with TRBD1. This CDR3 has 17 amino acids. V lost 0 bases to trimming and J lost 1 base; unmatched junction nucleotides: 5. The germline V gene encodes CDR1 SNHLY and CDR2 FYNNEI. In DNA, the CDR3 is TGTGCCAGCAGTGAAGCTTCAGGGGGCCCGAGCAATCAGCCCCAGCATTTT. Translating gives CASSEASGGPSNQPQHF.

The rearrangement uses TRBV27 and TRBJ1-2; D perhaps matches TRBD1 (6 bases). Germline V CDR1 and CDR2: MNHEY, SMNVEV (reference sequence). V was clipped by 2 bases and J by 4 bases, with 8 bases between them. The length of the CDR3 is 13 residues. CDR3 DNA: TGTGCCAGCAGTTTAGGGGGGGCCTATGGCTACACCTTC. It encodes CASSLGGAYGYTF.

V gene TRBV19 combines with J gene TRBJ2-2; a weak D match, TRBD2 (6 bases). The germline V gene has CDR1 LNHDA and CDR2 SQIVND (reference sequence). V dropped 6 bases and J dropped 6 bases, with 11 bases sitting between them. The CDR3 length is 13 residues. As DNA, the CDR3 is TGTGCCAGTAGGAAGGGAGGACCCGGGGAGCTGTTTTTT. Its translation is CASRKGGPGELFF.

This clone has more than one count but fewer than ten. V and J are TRBV4-1 and TRBJ2-1; 9 bases fit TRBD2. V trimming: 5 bases; J trimming: 3 bases; junction bases outside the gene matches: 11. Germline loops: CDR1 MGHRA, CDR2 YSYEKL. This CDR3 spans 17 amino acids. CDR3 loop: CASSKQGGRGGYNEQFF. The CDR3 DNA follows: TGCGCCAGCAGCAAACAAGGTGGGCGGGGGGGCTACAATGAGCAGTTCTTC.

V usage is TRBV6-5 and J usage is TRBJ1-1; D is uncertain. CDR1 is MNHEY, CDR2 SVGAGI, per germline. V gave up 7 bases and J gave up 0 bases, with 12 bases separating them. This CDR3 region has 14 residues. CDR3 sequence reads: CASTLEGLNTEAFF. CDR3 bases: TGTGCCAGCACTCTGGAGGGATTGAACACTGAAGCTTTCTTT.

V gene TRBV5-6 combines with J gene TRBJ2-7; TRBD1 matches 8 bases. V lost 1 base, J lost 7 bases, and 4 bases stayed unmatched. Germline values: CDR1 SGHDT, CDR2 YYEEEE. The CDR3 totals 13 residues. The CDR3 sequence: CASSLTGGGEQYF. CDR3 DNA sequence: TGTGCCAGCAGCTTGACAGGGGGTGGTGAGCAGTACTTC.